Listed here are 18 T cell receptor beta chains from one sample, sequenced in a study of blood T cell repertoires in COVID-19. TCRdb's table, derived via immunoSEQ multiplex PCR, lists solely in-frame clones and lacks some. The sample records a few hundred thousand clones, around 83% being singletons. What was sequenced was peripheral blood. These receptors all stem from a man older than 75 with acute or convalescent COVID-19.

The chain is built from TRBV7-8 and TRBJ2-2; weak D call: TRBD1 (6 bases). The CDR3 sequence is 15 residues long. Germline CDR1 is SGHVS and CDR2 is FQNEAQ. Trimming shortened V by 2 bases and J by 4 bases, and 11 bases separated the two germline ends. CDR3 nucleotide sequence: TGTGCCAGCAGCTTACCGGGACATCGCACCGGGGAGCTGTTTTTT. This sequence encodes CASSLPGHRTGELFF.

The rearrangement links TRBV5-1 to TRBJ1-3, with a possible D match to TRBD1 (5 bases). Germline loops: CDR1 SGHRS, CDR2 YFSETQ. Trimming pared 0 bases from V and 1 base from J, leaving 8 bases between. This CDR3 spans 15 amino acids. CDR3 sequence (DNA): TGCGCCAGCAGCTTGGAAGCAGGGTCTGGAAACACCATATATTTT. The encoded protein is CASSLEAGSGNTIYF.

This clone appeared a few times. The V call is TRBV28, the J call TRBJ2-7; 7 bases line up with TRBD1. There are 15 residues in the CDR3. Germline CDR1 is MDHEN and CDR2 is SYDVKM. With V trimmed by 6 bases and J by 0 bases, 8 bases remained unmatched. The CDR3 DNA reads as TGTGCCAGCAGGCCGACAGGGTACCTCTCCTACGAGCAGTACTTC. It translates to CASRPTGYLSYEQYF.

The chain links TRBV6-2 or TRBV6-3 to TRBJ2-7, with 10 bases matching TRBD2. With V trimmed by 3 bases and J by 5 bases, 4 bases remained unmatched. CDR1 MNHEY and CDR2 SVGEGT come from the germline V gene. This CDR3 has 14 residues. CDR3 residues: CASSYSGRKNEQYF. CDR3 bases: TGTGCCAGCAGTTATAGCGGGAGGAAAAACGAGCAGTACTTC.

The chain combines TRBV2 with TRBJ1-1; D uncertain. CDR3 length equals 14 residues. Trimming removed 3 bases at V and 1 base at J, with 9 bases between. Germline V CDR1 and CDR2: SNHLY, FYNNEI. CDR3 DNA sequence: TGTGCCAGCAGTGAGAGAGAATGGAACACTGAAGCTTTCTTT. Amino acids: CASSEREWNTEAFF.

This clone showed up just once. V gene TRBV30 combines with J gene TRBJ1-2, with 9 positions matching TRBD1. The germline CDR1 and CDR2 sequences are GTSNPN and SVGIG (reference sequence). The length of the CDR3 is 14 residues. V gave up 2 bases and J gave up 4 bases; unmatched junction bases: 5. CDR3 nucleotide sequence: TGTGCCTGGAGTCCCGACAGGGGGAGCTATGGCTACACCTTC. Amino acids: CAWSPDRGSYGYTF.

This chain's CDR3 is CASRSPGTGLEKLFF. The CDR3, as DNA: TGTGCCAGCAGATCCCCCGGGACAGGGCTTGAAAAACTGTTTTTT. The chain employs TRBV28 and TRBJ1-4; TRBD1 aligns across 9 bases. Per the germline V gene, CDR1 is MDHEN and CDR2 is SYDVKM. CDR3 length: 15 amino acids. V shed 6 bases, J shed 7 bases, and the junction held 9 bases outside the gene matches.

This clone was counted only a few times. This chain links TRBV10-3 with TRBJ1-2, with 9 bases lining up with TRBD1. V lost 5 bases to trimming and J lost 6 bases; unmatched junction nucleotides: 10. The CDR3 is 15 residues long. The germline V gene encodes CDR1 ENHRY and CDR2 SYGVKD. In nucleotides, the CDR3 is TGTGCCATCAGTTACCTAGACAGGGGGAAAGATGGCTACACCTTC. Its protein product is CAISYLDRGKDGYTF.

This chain uses TRBV12-3 or TRBV12-4 with TRBJ2-7; TRBD1 matches 7 bases. The CDR3 runs 13 residues. V lost 6 bases, J lost 2 bases, and 4 bases stayed unmatched. CDR3: CASSRGQAYEQYF. DNA of the CDR3: TGTGCCAGCAGCCGTGGACAGGCCTACGAGCAGTACTTC.

The V call is TRBV28, the J call TRBJ2-7; 7 bases line up with TRBD1. The length of the CDR3 is 14 residues. Trimming took 8 bases from V and 3 from J; bases not matched to a gene: 10. CDR1 is MDHEN, CDR2 SYDVKM, per germline. The CDR3 coding sequence is TGTGCCAGCGGGATCACGACAGGGAACTACGAGCAGTACTTC. It encodes CASGITTGNYEQYF.

This sequence joins TRBV6-2 or TRBV6-3 and TRBJ2-6, with 12 bases lining up with TRBD1. V lost 5 bases and J lost 2; bases outside the gene matches: 10. CDR1 and CDR2 from the germline V gene are MNHEY and SVGEGT. This CDR3 has 19 residues. The CDR3 region has the DNA TGTGCCAGCAGTCCACCTTCGGGACAGGGGGCCCCTGGGGCCAACGTCCTGACTTTC. Translation: CASSPPSGQGAPGANVLTF.

This clone was observed a single time. The chain has TRBV6-5 and TRBJ2-5, with D tentatively TRBD2 (5 bases). This CDR3 comprises 15 residues. Trimming removed 0 bases at V and 5 bases at J, with 13 bases between. From germline, CDR1 is MNHEY and CDR2 SVGAGI. The CDR3 here is CASSYSDLAKETQYF. CDR3 bases: TGTGCCAGCAGTTACTCGGACTTGGCTAAGGAGACCCAGTACTTC.

This clone was counted at least ten times. The genes are TRBV7-9 and TRBJ2-7; 8 bases fit TRBD1. Germline values: CDR1 SEHNR, CDR2 FQNEAQ (reference sequence). V was pared by 1 base and J by 5 bases, with 7 bases of the junction left unmatched. The CDR3 spans 15 residues. In DNA, the CDR3 is TGTGCCAGCAGCTTAGACGGCAGGGGGCGCGACGAGCAGTACTTC. Translated: CASSLDGRGRDEQYF.

The J gene is TRBJ2-2, the V gene TRBV12-2; TRBD1, the D gene given by the table, was not confirmed from the DNA. TRBV12-2 is a recognized pseudogene. The CDR3 runs 18 residues. The CDR3 protein is CASRGGQAGLSNTGELFF. The CDR3, as DNA: TGTGCAAGTCGAGGGGGACAGGCAGGGCTGTCGAACACCGGGGAGCTGTTTTTT.

The chain has TRBV27 and TRBJ2-2; 8 nucleotides line up with TRBD1. V shed 5 bases and J 5 bases; nucleotides not matched to a gene: 10. Germline V CDR1 and CDR2: MNHEY, SMNVEV (reference sequence). This CDR3 comprises 16 residues. The CDR3 DNA reads as TGTGCCAGCAGTCCTTGGACAGGGCAAGGGACCGGGGAGCTGTTTTTT. Translation gives CASSPWTGQGTGELFF.

This chain uses TRBV19 with TRBJ1-5; tentative D call: TRBD1 (6 bases). The CDR3 covers 15 residues. V gave up 3 bases and J gave up 6 bases, with 15 bases separating them. In germline, CDR1 is LNHDA, CDR2 SQIVND (reference sequence). The CDR3 reads CASSIWDKVRQPQHF. The CDR3 coding sequence is TGTGCCAGTAGTATCTGGGACAAGGTACGTCAGCCCCAGCATTTT. Full variable domain (remainder filled in from reference TRBV19 and TRBJ1-5): DGGITQSPKYLFRKEGQNVTLSCEQNLNHDAMYWYRQDPGQGLRLIYYSQIVNDFQKGDIAEGYSVSREKKESFPLTVTSAQKNPTAFYLCASSIWDKVRQPQHFGDGTRLSIL.

The gene calls are TRBV6-5 and TRBJ2-3; D is unclear. The CDR3 consists of 13 residues. CDR1 is MNHEY, CDR2 SVGAGI, per germline. V was shortened by 6 bases and J by 3 bases, with 10 bases between the two germline ends. CDR3 coding DNA: TGTGCCAGCAGCCGTCTAGAGACAGATACGCAGTATTTT. Protein sequence: CASSRLETDTQYF.

This chain joins TRBV19 and TRBJ2-7, with 7 bases matching TRBD2. The germline V gene has CDR1 LNHDA and CDR2 SQIVND (reference sequence). The CDR3 runs 16 residues. Trimming took 5 bases from V and 5 from J; bases not matched to a gene: 15. The CDR3 DNA reads as TGTGCCAGTAGTTCCAGAAGTGGCGGGAGAGGGGACGAGCAGTACTTC. Translating gives CASSSRSGGRGDEQYF.